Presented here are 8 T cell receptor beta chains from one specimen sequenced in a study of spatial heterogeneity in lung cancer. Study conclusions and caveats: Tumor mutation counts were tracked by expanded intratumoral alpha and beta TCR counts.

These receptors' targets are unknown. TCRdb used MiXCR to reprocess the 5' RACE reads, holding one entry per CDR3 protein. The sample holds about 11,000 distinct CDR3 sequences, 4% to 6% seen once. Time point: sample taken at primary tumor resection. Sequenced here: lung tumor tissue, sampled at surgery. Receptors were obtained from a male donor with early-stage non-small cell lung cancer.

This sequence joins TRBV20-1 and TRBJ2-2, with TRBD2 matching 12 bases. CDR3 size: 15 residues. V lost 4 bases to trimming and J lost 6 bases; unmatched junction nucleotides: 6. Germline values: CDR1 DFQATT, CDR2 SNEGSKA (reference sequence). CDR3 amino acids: CSAIPSGRGSGELFF. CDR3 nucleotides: TGCAGTGCTATACCTAGCGGGAGGGGCTCCGGGGAGCTGTTTTTT.

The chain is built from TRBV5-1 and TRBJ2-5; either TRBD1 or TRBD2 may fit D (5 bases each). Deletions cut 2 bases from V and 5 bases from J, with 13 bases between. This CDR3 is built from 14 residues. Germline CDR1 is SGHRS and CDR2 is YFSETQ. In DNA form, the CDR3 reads TGCGCCAGCAGCTTAGGGACCAGGGAGGAGACCCAGTACTTC. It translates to CASSLGTREETQYF.

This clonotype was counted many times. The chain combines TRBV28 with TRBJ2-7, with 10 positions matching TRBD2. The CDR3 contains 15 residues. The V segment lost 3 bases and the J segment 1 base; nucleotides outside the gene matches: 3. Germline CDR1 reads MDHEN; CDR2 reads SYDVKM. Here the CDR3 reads CASSFLAGASYEQYF. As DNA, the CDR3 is TGTGCCAGCAGTTTTCTAGCGGGAGCTTCCTACGAGCAGTACTTC.

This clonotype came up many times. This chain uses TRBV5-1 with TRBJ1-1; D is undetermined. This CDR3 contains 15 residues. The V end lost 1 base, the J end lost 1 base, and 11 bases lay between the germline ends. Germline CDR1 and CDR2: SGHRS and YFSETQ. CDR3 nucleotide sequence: TGCGCCAGCAGCTTGAGGGAGGGCCCGAACACTGAAGCTTTCTTT. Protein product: CASSLREGPNTEAFF.

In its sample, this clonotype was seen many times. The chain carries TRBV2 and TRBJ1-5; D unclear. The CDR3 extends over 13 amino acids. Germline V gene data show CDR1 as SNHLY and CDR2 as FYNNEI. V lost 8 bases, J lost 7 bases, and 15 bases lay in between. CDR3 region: CASVGRVEQPQHF. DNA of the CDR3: TGTGCCAGCGTTGGGAGGGTTGAACAGCCCCAGCATTTT.

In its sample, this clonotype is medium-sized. The CDR3 loop reads CASSFRTGLGEKLFF. CDR3 bases: TGTGCCAGCAGTTTCCGGACAGGGCTAGGTGAAAAACTGTTTTTT. The rearrangement joins TRBV27 to TRBJ1-4; TRBD1 aligns across 8 bases. There are 15 residues in the CDR3. Germline lookup yields CDR1 MNHEY and CDR2 SMNVEV (reference sequence). V lost 3 bases, J lost 7 bases, and 7 bases stayed unmatched.

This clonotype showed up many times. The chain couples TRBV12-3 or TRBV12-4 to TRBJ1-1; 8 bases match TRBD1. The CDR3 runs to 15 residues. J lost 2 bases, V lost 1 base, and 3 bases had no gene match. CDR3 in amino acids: CASSLGTGPNTEAFF. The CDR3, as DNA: TGTGCCAGCAGTTTAGGGACAGGGCCCAACACTGAAGCTTTCTTT.

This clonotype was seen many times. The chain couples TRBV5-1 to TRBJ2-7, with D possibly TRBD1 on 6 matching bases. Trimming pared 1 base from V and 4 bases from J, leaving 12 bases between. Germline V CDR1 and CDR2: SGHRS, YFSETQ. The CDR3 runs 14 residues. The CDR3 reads CASSLYQGNYEQYF. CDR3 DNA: TGCGCCAGCAGCTTGTATCAGGGGAATTACGAGCAGTACTTC.